The present TCR beta chain was sequenced within a study of shared clonotypes between healthy human individuals. Study-wide results and limits: Collection of samples was limited to blood; tissue repertoires likely differ. It was expected that sequencing depth would affect clonotype sharing among donors.

As for this clone: Antigen unknown.

Template amounts of around 300 ng DNA, tens of thousands of T cell genomes, were employed in unsorted PBMC replicate PCRs. The data were produced by immunoSEQ multiplex PCR, yet TCRdb's version contains in-frame clones alone and is incomplete. This table holds some 510,000 clones, about four fifths found once. Germline-derived CDR1 and CDR2 are LGHNT and FRNRAP. V lost 0 bases to trimming and J lost 2 bases, with 16 bases between them. The CDR3 length is 17 residues. Sequencing was performed on PBMCs. This receptor was obtained from a woman aged 35 to 49 in good health. Some clones in this sample may be carry-over from other donors' samples. The chain links TRBV12-5 to TRBJ1-2; D remains ambiguous. CDR3 loop: CASGLVIMGSWNYGYTF. The CDR3 DNA is TGTGCTAGTGGTTTGGTTATTATGGGGTCCTGGAACTATGGCTACACCTTC.